This T cell receptor beta chain comes out of a study of CD8 T cells in ankylosing spondylitis. Study-wide results and caveats: Peripheral blood held disease-linked clones only at relatively low frequency, and these were CD8+. Blood of patients with ankylosing spondylitis appeared to be characterized by a TCR beta motif of about eight highly homologous variants. Before this, some motif variants had been reported in reactive arthritis synovial fluid and blood.

A remark on this clonotype: Its cognate antigen is unknown.

Germline-derived CDR1 and CDR2 are DFQATT and SNEGSKA (reference sequence). With V trimmed by 1 base and J by 0 bases, 6 bases remained unmatched. CDR3 length equals 15 residues. In making TCR beta libraries, quantitative 5'-RACE with molecular barcodes was used. TCRdb processed the 5' RACE reads anew with MiXCR; each CDR3 protein has one entry. This sample has some 270,000 distinct CDR3 sequences, with 15% to 20% found just once. The receptor was isolated from a male donor with ankylosing spondylitis or in good health (not recorded which). The source material was blood, either unsorted or a sorted T cell fraction (not recorded which). This chain uses TRBV20-1 with TRBJ2-7; 7 bases match TRBD2. The DNA of the CDR3 is TGCAGTGCTAGAGCCCGGGACTACAGCTCCTACGAGCAGTACTTC. Its protein is CSARARDYSSYEQYF.